This TCR beta chain was sequenced during a study of blood T cell repertoires in COVID-19 (TCRdb year 2020). A note on the overall study: Samples from collaborators originated in the United States, Italy and Spain and spanned both the acute and convalescent phases of COVID-19. The prospective study material was composed of cDNA or gDNA derived from T cells, B-cell-depleted T cells, or PBMCs. Subjects who had been exposed to COVID-19, were actively infected with it, or had recovered from it provided the deeply sampled blood TCRbeta repertoires that made up the dataset. The repertoires were released in a freely available public database intended as a resource for research on the immune response to SARS-CoV-2. The samples were drawn from the first 160 participants of the ongoing ImmuneRACE study and from 1,254 subjects provided by 6 global collaborators. The sample metadata nearly always contained a de-identified subject ID, COVID-19 status, age in years and sex. Where HLA class I and class II types were available, the types were taken from metadata supplied by the sample provider, not from assay-based typing. Beyond this particular receptor, the publication reports: The amount of clinical and demographic metadata varied by source and participant and was provided uncurated.

Compared with germline, V lacks 3 bases and J lacks 8 bases; bases without a gene match: 8. There are 16 amino acids in the CDR3, from cysteine to phenylalanine inclusive. Only the CDR3 portion is preserved as DNA: 48 bases, with reading frame beginning at the first base. CDR1 and CDR2 were assigned from the germline V gene as KGHDR and SFDVKD. About this clone: Its antigen remains undetermined. Within one base of it there is no much larger clone, and no base qualities were kept.

Whole blood was collected in K2EDTA tubes by collaborating institutions according to the institutions' own protocols. For TCRbeta analysis, collaborator samples were shipped as frozen whole blood, as isolated PBMCs, or as DNA extracted from either sample type. The immunoSEQ Assay, a bias-controlled multiplex PCR, was used to amplify TCRbeta CDR3 regions from genomic DNA. The authors' analysis ran thus. Within the assay, amplification of reference gene primers was used to estimate how many nucleated cells each sample contained. To quantify the absolute abundance of each unique TCRbeta CDR3 rearrangement, sequence reads were collapsed and filtered. For each sample, productive Simpson clonality was calculated as the square root of Simpson's diversity index over productive rearrangements. The table comes from immuneACCESS by way of TCRdb, which keeps in-frame sequences with V and J called. Part of the clones is missing from these tables; in studies checked, under half for an unresolved V gene and the rest for unknown reasons. V and J calls and clone size are those listed in that table; D and trimming were worked out from the DNA. Within this sample are 250,000 or so clones, with over 70% of them counted one time only. The ten largest clones represent 2.5% to 4% of the sample.

Sequences were obtained from peripheral blood. The chain employs TRBV24-1 and TRBJ2-1; the junction holds 11 bases that match TRBD1. The receptor's source is a woman aged 80 or older with acute or convalescent COVID-19. CDR3 protein: CATSDRGTGGLDEQFF. The bases are TGTGCCACCAGTGATCGTGGGACAGGGGGTCTCGATGAGCAGTTCTTC.